Shown below are 6 T cell receptor beta chains from a single sample sequenced in a study of identical twins. MiXCR, applied by TCRdb to the 5' RACE reads, yields one record per CDR3 protein. Of 500,000 to 650,000 distinct CDR3 sequences in the sample, approximately 20% were seen once. The data also belong to a second study, concerning yellow fever vaccine responses in identical twins.

Sequencing was done on a sample of CD4+ T cells sorted from blood. These receptors were obtained from a woman aged 18 to 35 in good health.

The V and J genes are TRBV21-1 and TRBJ2-3; no DNA check was done on the table's D call, TRBD1. TRBV21-1 is termed a pseudogene. The CDR3 is 17 amino acids. The CDR3 coding sequence is TGTGCCAGCAGCAAGCGGTCCGGGGGGGAGAGCACAGATACGCAGTATTTT. It specifies CASSKRSGGESTDTQYF.

This clonotype occurred once. One end of the junction varies from germline; a read error may be responsible. The rearrangement links TRBV12-5 to TRBJ1-1; D is perhaps TRBD1 (6 bases). Looked up from germline, CDR1 is LGHNT and CDR2 is FRNRAP. This CDR3 has 15 residues. CDR3 bases: TGTGCCAGTGGTTCCCGGGACAACCCATACACTGAAGCTTTCTTT. As protein: CASGSRDNPYTEAFF. Full variable domain (remainder filled in from reference TRBV12-5 and TRBJ1-1): DARVTQTPRHKVTEMGQEVTMRCQPILGHNTVFWYRQTMMQGLELLAYFRNRAPLDDSGMPKDRFSAEMPDATLATLKIQPSEPRDSAVYFCASGSRDNPYTEAFFGQGTRLTVV.

This chain joins TRBV11-2 and TRBJ2-2, with a weak D call TRBD2 (5 bases). This CDR3 is 15 amino acids long. Germline-derived CDR1 and CDR2 are SGHAT and FQNNGV. V lost 4 bases to trimming and J lost 6 bases, with 15 bases between them. The CDR3 protein is CASSYTSNIPGELFF. The CDR3 region has the DNA TGTGCCAGCAGCTATACTAGTAACATTCCCGGGGAGCTGTTTTTT. Full variable domain (missing parts from reference TRBV11-2 and TRBJ2-2): EAGVAQSPRYKIIEKRQSVAFWCNPISGHATLYWYQQILGQGPKLLIQFQNNGVVDDSQLPKDRFSAERLKGVDSTLKIQPAKLEDSAVYLCASSYTSNIPGELFFGEGSRLTVL.

This clonotype was counted many times. V and J are TRBV20-1 and TRBJ1-3; D not certain. Trimming cost V 1 base and J 4 bases, with 8 bases left between them. Germline V CDR1 and CDR2: DFQATT, SNEGSKA (reference sequence). This CDR3 spans 13 amino acids. CDR3 residues: CSARGTGGNTIYF. CDR3 nucleotide sequence: TGCAGTGCTAGAGGAACGGGGGGAAACACCATATATTTT.

The chain combines TRBV29-1 with TRBJ2-3; tentative D call: TRBD1 (6 bases). This CDR3 region has 15 residues. Germline V gene lookup returns CDR1 SQVTM and CDR2 ANQGSEA. The V and J ends lost 6 bases and 2 bases respectively, with 18 bases between them. This CDR3 reads CSVSLTGRNTDTQYF. CDR3 bases: TGCAGCGTATCCCTGACAGGCCGAAACACAGATACGCAGTATTTT.

This clonotype was detected only a few times. The chain combines TRBV12-3 or TRBV12-4 with TRBJ2-1; D unresolved. With 3 bases removed from V and 8 bases from J, the gap between germline ends came to 14 bases. This CDR3 has 14 residues. The CDR3: CASSFLSPFDEQFF. The DNA for the CDR3 is TGTGCCAGCAGTTTTCTTTCGCCTTTCGATGAGCAGTTCTTC.